A single sample is the source of the 19 T cell receptor beta chains below, sequenced in a study of CD8+ T cells in alopecia areata. Following extraction, RNA underwent reverse transcription to cDNA, which served as the sequencing template. The repertoire was sequenced with immunoSEQ multiplex PCR; TCRdb's copy has only in-frame clones and lacks some. The sample has about 97,000 clones; roughly 41% are singletons. Source material: CD4+ T cells sorted from blood. All receptors come from a human donor with alopecia areata.

V is TRBV29-1 and J is TRBJ2-1; the D gene is possibly TRBD1 (7 bases). Per germline, CDR1 SQVTM and CDR2 ANQGSEA. The ends were cut back, 4 bases at V and 11 bases at J, with 21 bases in the middle. CDR3 length: 14 residues. CDR3 bases: TGCAGCGTTGCCGTGCAGGGGGGCCAAGATCAGCAGTTCTTC. Its translation: CSVAVQGGQDQQFF.

The V call is TRBV10-3, the J call TRBJ2-7, with TRBD1 identical over 7 bases. This CDR3 spans 12 amino acids. Germline CDR1 ENHRY, CDR2 SYGVKD. Trimming took 3 bases from V and 7 from J; bases not matched to a gene: 3. The CDR3, as DNA: TGTGCCATCAGTGAACAGGGGCATGAGCAGTACTTC. Its protein is CAISEQGHEQYF.

This clone was seen just once. An end of the junction differs from the germline gene, which may be a read error. V gene TRBV5-1 combines with J gene TRBJ2-5, with 7 bases that match TRBD2. Per germline, CDR1 SGHRS and CDR2 YFSETQ. The CDR3 runs 15 residues. As DNA, the CDR3 is TGCGCCAGCAGCTTTACCGGGAGGCTCCAAGGGACCCAGTACTTC. Translated: CASSFTGRLQGTQYF.

The chain joins TRBV5-1 to TRBJ1-1, with D uncertain. The CDR3 contains 15 residues. Per the germline V gene, CDR1 is SGHRS and CDR2 is YFSETQ. V shed 1 base and J shed 0 bases, with 10 bases lying between them. The CDR3 DNA reads as TGCGCCAGCAGCTTGTCGGGCGACATGAACACTGAAGCTTTCTTT. Its protein product is CASSLSGDMNTEAFF.

This clone is medium-sized by share. The V gene is TRBV7-9, the J gene TRBJ1-2; 7 nucleotides agree with TRBD1. V shed 5 bases, J shed 0 bases, and the junction held 6 bases outside the gene matches. Per germline, CDR1 SEHNR and CDR2 FQNEAQ (reference sequence). This CDR3 spans 15 amino acids. The DNA for the CDR3 is TGTGCCAGCAGCGGAGGGACAGCCCCTAACTATGGCTACACCTTC. Amino acids: CASSGGTAPNYGYTF.

CDR3 amino acids: CSASHTEAFF. For the CDR3, the DNA is TGCAGTGCTAGTCACACTGAAGCTTTCTTT. J is TRBJ1-1 and V is TRBV20-1; no definite D call. Trimming took off 3 bases at V and 3 bases at J, with 2 bases between the two ends. Germline-derived CDR1 and CDR2 are DFQATT and SNEGSKA (reference sequence). CDR3 size: 10 residues.

V usage is TRBV6-5 and J usage is TRBJ2-1; possible D gene TRBD2, 5 bases. From germline, CDR1 is MNHEY and CDR2 SVGAGI. The CDR3 is 16 amino acids. V was trimmed by 2 bases and J by 4 bases, leaving 15 bases between them. The CDR3 loop is CASSYIRGQVYNEQFF. Written as DNA, the CDR3 is TGTGCCAGCAGTTACATTCGAGGGCAGGTTTACAATGAGCAGTTCTTC.

The chain joins TRBV19 to TRBJ1-5; D not certain. Germline V lookup: CDR1 LNHDA, CDR2 SQIVND (reference sequence). This CDR3 spans 14 amino acids. V lost 5 bases and J 7 bases, leaving 15 bases between the germline ends. In DNA, the CDR3 is TGTGCCAGTAGTGGTGTGATGGACCGACAGCCCCAGCATTTT. This encodes CASSGVMDRQPQHF.

The rearrangement uses TRBV6-5 and TRBJ2-4, with D possibly TRBD1 on 6 matching bases. The germline V gene has CDR1 MNHEY and CDR2 SVGAGI. The V end lost 2 bases, the J end lost 6 bases, and 11 bases lay between the germline ends. This CDR3 comprises 14 residues. CDR3 residues: CASSYGTSVNIQYF. In DNA, the CDR3 is TGTGCCAGCAGTTACGGGACAAGTGTAAACATTCAGTACTTC.

This clone was seen only a few times. The gene calls are TRBV5-1 and TRBJ2-7; D is uncertain. The germline V and J ends were trimmed by 1 base and 1 base, with 9 bases remaining between them. The germline gives CDR1 SGHRS, CDR2 YFSETQ. This CDR3 spans 14 amino acids. The DNA for the CDR3 is TGCGCCAGCAGCTTGTTGGACGAGTCCTACGAGCAGTACTTC. It translates to CASSLLDESYEQYF.

The chain carries TRBV25-1 and TRBJ1-2; TRBD1 is a possible D gene (6 bases). Trimming shortened V by 0 bases and J by 5 bases, and 13 bases separated the two germline ends. In germline, CDR1 is MGHDK, CDR2 SYGVNS. CDR3 length equals 15 residues. CDR3 region: CASSEYGQGRYGYTF. In DNA form, the CDR3 reads TGTGCCAGCAGTGAATATGGGCAGGGGCGGTATGGCTACACCTTC.

This clone was seen a single time. This chain uses TRBV4-2 with TRBJ1-2; D is uncertain. CDR3 size: 13 residues. Germline-derived CDR1 and CDR2 are LGHNA and YNFKEQ. V dropped 0 bases and J dropped 7 bases, with 9 bases sitting between them. CDR3 coding DNA: TGTGCCAGCAGCCAAGATCGATTACGTGGCTACACCTTC. Protein product: CASSQDRLRGYTF.

This clone was counted between two and nine times. This chain uses TRBV4-2 with TRBJ1-4, with D possibly TRBD1 on 5 matching bases. Germline values: CDR1 LGHNA, CDR2 YNFKEQ. This CDR3 is built from 15 residues. Trimming took 0 bases from V and 8 from J, leaving 13 bases between them. The CDR3 loop is CASSQDTGSGEKLFF. The CDR3 DNA reads TGTGCCAGCAGCCAAGATACCGGGTCAGGGGAAAAACTGTTTTTT.

V and J are TRBV10-2 and TRBJ1-2, with 7 bases aligning to TRBD1. The CDR3 length is 14 residues. V trimming: 3 bases; J trimming: 0 bases; junction bases outside the gene matches: 1. The germline V gene has CDR1 WSHSY and CDR2 SAAADI. CDR3 nucleotide sequence: TGCGCCAGCAGTGAAGACAGGGCTAACTATGGCTACACCTTC. Protein: CASSEDRANYGYTF.

The table lists this clone with a few counts. The rearrangement links TRBV5-1 to TRBJ2-7; D possibly corresponds to TRBD2 (5 bases). V lost 4 bases to trimming and J lost 6 bases, with 20 bases between them. This CDR3 region has 15 residues. Germline CDR1 reads SGHRS; CDR2 reads YFSETQ. The CDR3 sequence: CASSEVSGSAGEQYF. The DNA of the CDR3 is TGCGCCAGCAGCGAGGTGTCAGGAAGCGCGGGCGAGCAGTACTTC.

The chain combines TRBV30 with TRBJ1-2; the D is unclear. The V gene lost 0 bases and the J gene lost 8 bases, with 13 bases spanning the gap. Germline V lookup: CDR1 GTSNPN, CDR2 SVGIG (reference sequence). The CDR3 consists of 13 residues. The CDR3 DNA reads TGTGCCTGGAGTGTCCGGGCCCCGGCGGGCTACACCTTC. It translates to CAWSVRAPAGYTF.

V and J are TRBV30 and TRBJ2-2; no definite D call. The CDR3 length is 12 residues. V lost 4 bases and J 6 bases, leaving 9 bases between the germline ends. CDR1 and CDR2 (germline): GTSNPN, SVGIG (reference sequence). The CDR3 DNA reads TGTGCCTGGAATGGGGTTCCCGGGGAGCTGTTTTTT. It translates to CAWNGVPGELFF.

There are a few counts of this clone. V and J are TRBV4-3 and TRBJ1-6; D remains unclear. Trimming stripped 3 bases from V and 7 bases from J, with 10 bases between. CDR1 and CDR2 from the germline V gene are LGHNA and YSLEER. CDR3 length: 14 amino acids. The CDR3: CASSHRGRNSPLHF. The CDR3 DNA reads TGCGCCAGCAGCCATCGCGGCAGAAATTCACCCCTCCACTTT.

The chain couples TRBV5-1 to TRBJ1-2; D unclear. The ends were cut back, 0 bases at V and 0 bases at J, with 6 bases in the middle. This CDR3 is 14 amino acids long. The germline gives CDR1 SGHRS, CDR2 YFSETQ. CDR3 sequence: CASSLDGANYGYTF. In DNA form, the CDR3 reads TGCGCCAGCAGCTTGGACGGAGCTAACTATGGCTACACCTTC.